The 5 T cell receptor beta chains reported below all come from one sample, sequenced in a study of shared clonotypes between healthy human individuals. CD45RO-negative, CCR7-selected cells formed the naive CD8 fraction, which excluded terminally differentiated effector memory CD45RA+ cells. Libraries were prepared by immunoSEQ multiplex PCR; TCRdb keeps only in-frame clonotypes and omits some of them. Of around 2,000,000 clones in the sample, about 95% were seen once. Input material: naive CD8+ T cells sorted from blood. Source of these receptors: a man younger than 35 in good health.

The chain links TRBV27 to TRBJ2-7, with 10 positions matching TRBD2. The CDR3 runs to 15 residues. Germline CDR1 and CDR2: MNHEY and SMNVEV (reference sequence). V shed 5 bases, J shed 2 bases, and the junction held 6 bases outside the gene matches. In nucleotides, the CDR3 is TGTGCCAGCAGTAGAACGAGCGGGAGGGCCTACGAGCAGTACTTC. This translates into CASSRTSGRAYEQYF.

V usage is TRBV4-1 and J usage is TRBJ2-7; 10 bases match TRBD1. Trimming at V came to 2 bases and at J to 3 bases, leaving 7 bases not matched to a gene. CDR1 is MGHRA, CDR2 YSYEKL, per germline. This CDR3 region has 16 residues. CDR3 in amino acids: CASSQREGQGNYEQYF. CDR3 nucleotides: TGCGCCAGCAGCCAAAGGGAGGGACAGGGGAACTACGAGCAGTACTTC.

This clone was recorded once. V is TRBV9 and J is TRBJ2-5; TRBD2 agrees at 16 bases. With 4 bases clipped from V and 5 bases from J, the junction kept 8 bases outside the gene matches. Germline CDR1 and CDR2: SGDLS and YYNGEE. This CDR3 is built from 17 residues. The chain's CDR3 is CASSPGTSGRAGETQYF. DNA of the CDR3: TGTGCCAGCAGCCCGGGGACTAGCGGGAGGGCCGGGGAGACCCAGTACTTC. Filled out from reference TRBV9 and TRBJ2-5, the complete variable domain reads DSGVTQTPKHLITATGQRVTLRCSPRSGDLSVYWYQQSLDQGLQFLIQYYNGEERAKGNILERFSAQQFPDLHSELNLSSLELGDSALYFCASSPGTSGRAGETQYFGPGTRLLVL.

The V call is TRBV2, the J call TRBJ1-1; no reliable D call. This CDR3 spans 14 amino acids. The V and J ends lost 3 bases and 0 bases respectively, with 8 bases between them. In germline, CDR1 is SNHLY, CDR2 FYNNEI. This CDR3 reads CASSDAGLNTEAFF. The DNA of the CDR3 is TGTGCCAGCAGTGACGCGGGATTGAACACTGAAGCTTTCTTT.

This clone came up once. Other DNA sequences in the same sample also yield this CDR3. The chain links TRBV5-1 to TRBJ2-7; the D is unclear. CDR1 and CDR2 (germline): SGHRS, YFSETQ. V lost 5 bases and J 0 bases, leaving 9 bases between the germline ends. The CDR3 extends over 13 amino acids. The CDR3 loop is CASREASSYEQYF. Written as DNA, the CDR3 is TGCGCCAGCAGAGAGGCCAGCTCCTACGAGCAGTACTTC.